The 9 T cell receptor beta chains below come from one sample, sequenced in a study of Graves' ophthalmopathy and Graves' hyperthyroidism (dated by TCRdb to 2016 to 2018). Sequencer: Illumina HiSeq 2000. TCR beta CDR3 regions were amplified from RNA transcripts for repertoire sequencing. HTBI primers and the Qiagen OneStep RT-PCR kit were used in a first-round RT-PCR, which was followed by a second-round multiplex PCR, size selection and purification. The public reads were quality trimmed at Q25 with fastp and then assembled into clones with MiXCR by TCRdb, keeping productive beta chains. Each entry merges the rows of one CDR3 protein and shows their most common DNA and genes. The sample table records about 740,000 distinct CDR3 sequences; 35% to 50% of these occur just once. 44% of the sample is in the top ten clones. Specimen: peripheral blood. Every receptor here comes from an adult man with Graves' ophthalmopathy.

Comment on this clonotype: The conserved closing phenylalanine or tryptophan is absent in this CDR3, likely reflecting a read error. The gene calls are TRBV29-1 and TRBJ2-7; D uncertain. The germline V gene has CDR1 SQVTM and CDR2 ANQGSEA. The CDR3 totals 11 residues. The DNA of the CDR3 is TGTGCCTGGAGTGTTTCCTACGAGCAGTACTCC. Protein product: CAWSVSYEQYS.

This clonotype was seen a handful of times. This chain joins TRBV2 and TRBJ2-7, with 15 bases aligning to TRBD2. The CDR3 extends over 16 amino acids. Unmatched junction bases numbered 3, after V lost 6 bases and J lost 0 bases. The germline CDR1 and CDR2 sequences are SNHLY and FYNNEI. The CDR3 region has the DNA TGTGCCAGCAGGGGACTAGCGGGGGGTTCCTCCTACGAGCAGTACTTC. Translation: CASRGLAGGSSYEQYF.

This chain uses TRBV2 with TRBJ2-7, with 8 bases matching TRBD1. The better agreement between TRBJ2-1 and the DNA end casts doubt on the J call. The CDR3 contains 11 residues. Germline V gene sequence: CDR1 SNHLY, CDR2 FYNNEI. CDR3 DNA: TGTGCCACGGACAGGGCGTATGAGCAGTTCTTC. Encoded protein: CATDRAYEQFF.

The chain links TRBV7-9 to TRBJ2-7; TRBD2 aligns across 7 bases. Germline V gene data show CDR1 as SEHNR and CDR2 as FQNEAQ (reference sequence). This CDR3 comprises 14 residues. V lost 6 bases and J lost 7; bases outside the gene matches: 12. The CDR3 DNA is TGTGCCAGCAGGGGGGGGGGGTCCCTCTTTGAGCAGTACTTC. Translating it yields CASRGGGSLFEQYF.

A word on this clonotype: A much larger clone lies a single base off, so this may be a read error. The chain uses TRBV25-1 and TRBJ1-1; TRBD1 matches at 9 bases. The CDR3 has 14 amino acids. CDR1 is MGHDK, CDR2 SYGVNS, per germline. In DNA form, the CDR3 reads TGTGCCAGCAGATTGGACAGGGGAGACACTGGAGCTTTCTTT. It specifies CASRLDRGDTGAFF.

This clonotype showed up just a few times. The V call is TRBV20-1, the J call TRBJ1-1, with a tentative D call TRBD1 (5 bases). The CDR3 totals 13 residues. CDR1 and CDR2 (germline): DFQATT, SNEGSKA (reference sequence). Here the CDR3 reads CRTPRGTNTEAFF. Here the CDR3 DNA reads TGCAGGACTCCCCGCGGGACGAACACTGAAGCTTTCTTT.

This clonotype has just a few counts. V is TRBV19 and J is TRBJ2-7; D is ambiguous. CDR3 length: 15 amino acids. Germline CDR1 is LNHDA and CDR2 is SQIVND (reference sequence). V was trimmed by 4 bases and J by 1 base, leaving 14 bases between them. The CDR3 loop is CASSTIDGRSYEQYF. The CDR3 bases are TGTGCCAGTAGTACTATAGACGGCAGATCCTACGAGCAGTACTTC. Based on the CDR3 plus reference TRBV19 and TRBJ2-7, the full variable domain is DGGITQSPKYLFRKEGQNVTLSCEQNLNHDAMYWYRQDPGQGLRLIYYSQIVNDFQKGDIAEGYSVSREKKESFPLTVTSAQKNPTAFYLCASSTIDGRSYEQYFGPGTRLTVT.

The chain uses TRBV5-4 and TRBJ1-2; D is ambiguous. This CDR3 comprises 16 residues. Trimming took off 0 bases at V and 6 bases at J, with 18 bases between the two ends. The germline gives CDR1 SGHNT, CDR2 YYREEE (reference sequence). The CDR3 spells CASSLARGRRSDGYTF. The CDR3 region has the DNA TGTGCCAGCAGCTTGGCCAGAGGACGAAGATCGGATGGCTACACCTTC.

This clonotype occurred many times. The chain combines TRBV11-2 with TRBJ1-1, with D maybe TRBD1 (6 bases). V dropped 4 bases and J dropped 2 bases, with 11 bases sitting between them. The CDR3 totals 14 residues. Germline V CDR1 and CDR2: SGHAT, FQNNGV. The CDR3 reads CASSWYRVNTEAFF. In DNA form, the CDR3 reads TGTGCCAGCAGCTGGTACAGGGTCAACACTGAAGCTTTCTTT.